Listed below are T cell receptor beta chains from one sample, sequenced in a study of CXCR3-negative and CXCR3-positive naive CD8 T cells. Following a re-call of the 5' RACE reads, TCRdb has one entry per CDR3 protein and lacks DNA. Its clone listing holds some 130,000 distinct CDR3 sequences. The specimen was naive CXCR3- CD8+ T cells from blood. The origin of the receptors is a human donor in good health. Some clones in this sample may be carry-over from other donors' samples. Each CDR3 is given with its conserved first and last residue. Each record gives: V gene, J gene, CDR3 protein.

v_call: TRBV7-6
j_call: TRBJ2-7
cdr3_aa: CASSKEPGHTYEQYF

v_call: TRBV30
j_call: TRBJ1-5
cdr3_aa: CAWSGGSNQPQHF

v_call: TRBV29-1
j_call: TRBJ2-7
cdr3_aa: CSVSPGSYEQYF

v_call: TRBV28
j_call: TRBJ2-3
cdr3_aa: CASSYVTFGGTDTQYF

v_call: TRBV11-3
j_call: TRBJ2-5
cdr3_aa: CASSLFPGHPLYF

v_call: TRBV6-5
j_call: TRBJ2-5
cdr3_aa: CASSLKRRETQYF

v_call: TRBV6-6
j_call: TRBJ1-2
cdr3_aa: CASSEPGAGMAYGYTF

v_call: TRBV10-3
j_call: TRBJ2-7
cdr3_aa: CAISGTGDYEQYF

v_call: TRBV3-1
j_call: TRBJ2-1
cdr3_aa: CASSLIGGGNNEQFF

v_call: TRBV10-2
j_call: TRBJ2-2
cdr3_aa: CASSVIERGHTGELFF

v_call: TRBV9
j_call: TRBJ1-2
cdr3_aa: CASSVAEGLSYGYTF

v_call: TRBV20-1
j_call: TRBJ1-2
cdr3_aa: CSARDLYRDGYTF

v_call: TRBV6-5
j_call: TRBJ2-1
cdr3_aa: CASSYGESYNEQFF

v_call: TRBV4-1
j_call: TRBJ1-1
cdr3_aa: CASSQPGHSEAFF

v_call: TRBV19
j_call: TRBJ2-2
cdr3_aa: CASSILGNTGELFF

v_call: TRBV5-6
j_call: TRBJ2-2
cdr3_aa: CASSLRQNTGELFF

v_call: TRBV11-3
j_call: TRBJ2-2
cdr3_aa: CASSLGQAAGELFF

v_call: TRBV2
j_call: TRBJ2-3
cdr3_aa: CASSEAPPPDTQYF

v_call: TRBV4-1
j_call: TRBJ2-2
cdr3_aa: CASSQGSLGTLNTGELFF

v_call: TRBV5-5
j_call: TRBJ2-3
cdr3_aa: CASIPMVGGSDTDTQYF

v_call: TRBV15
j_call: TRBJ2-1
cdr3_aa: CATSRVGEQFF

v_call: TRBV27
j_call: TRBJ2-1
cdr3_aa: CASSLSGGPRFF

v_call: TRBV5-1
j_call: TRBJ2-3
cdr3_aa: CASSPGTSAPGDTQYF

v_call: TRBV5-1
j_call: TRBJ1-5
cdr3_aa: CASRVDGNQPQHF

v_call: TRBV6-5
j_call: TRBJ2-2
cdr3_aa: CASSSPGLAGAANTGELFF

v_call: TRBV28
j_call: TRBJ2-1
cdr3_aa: CASSFILGEQFF

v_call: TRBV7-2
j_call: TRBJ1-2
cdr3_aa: CASSLSYRSGYTF

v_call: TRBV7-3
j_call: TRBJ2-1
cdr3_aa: CASSSQGRGGLVDEQFF

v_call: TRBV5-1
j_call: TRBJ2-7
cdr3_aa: CASSLASTSQRGGIYEQYF

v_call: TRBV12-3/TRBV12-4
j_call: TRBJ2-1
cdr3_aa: CASSPLLTSSYNEQFF